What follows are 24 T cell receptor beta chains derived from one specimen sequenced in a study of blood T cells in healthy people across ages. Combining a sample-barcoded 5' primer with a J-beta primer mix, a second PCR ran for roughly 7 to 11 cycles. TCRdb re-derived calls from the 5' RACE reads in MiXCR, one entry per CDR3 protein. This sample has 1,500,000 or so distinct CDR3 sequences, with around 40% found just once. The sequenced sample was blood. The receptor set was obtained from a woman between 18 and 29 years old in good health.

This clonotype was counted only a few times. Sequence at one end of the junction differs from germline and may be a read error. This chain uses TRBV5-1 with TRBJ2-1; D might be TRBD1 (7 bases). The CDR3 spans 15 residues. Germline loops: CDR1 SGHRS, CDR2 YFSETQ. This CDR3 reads CVSSSGGLSHNEQFF. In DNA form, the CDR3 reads TGCGTCAGCAGCTCAGGGGGGCTGTCTCACAATGAGCAGTTCTTC.

CDR3 amino acids: CASSQTPQSYEQYF. CDR3 nucleotide sequence: TGTGCCAGCAGCCAAACACCTCAGAGCTACGAGCAGTACTTC. The gene calls are TRBV7-2 and TRBJ2-7; D remains ambiguous. The V and J ends lost 5 bases and 3 bases respectively, with 14 bases between them. Germline V lookup: CDR1 SGHTA, CDR2 FQGNSA. The CDR3 is 14 residues long. Variable domain in full (rest from reference TRBV7-2 and TRBJ2-7): GAGVSQSPSNKVTEKGKDVELRCDPISGHTALYWYRQSLGQGLEFLIYFQGNSAPDKSGLPSDRFSAERTGGSVSTLTIQRTQQEDSAVYLCASSQTPQSYEQYFGPGTRLTVT.

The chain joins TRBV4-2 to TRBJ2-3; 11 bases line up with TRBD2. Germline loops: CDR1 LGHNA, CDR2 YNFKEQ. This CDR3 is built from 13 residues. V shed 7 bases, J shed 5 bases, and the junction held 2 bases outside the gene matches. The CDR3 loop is CASKGLAGDTQYF. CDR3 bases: TGTGCCAGCAAAGGACTAGCGGGAGATACGCAGTATTTT.

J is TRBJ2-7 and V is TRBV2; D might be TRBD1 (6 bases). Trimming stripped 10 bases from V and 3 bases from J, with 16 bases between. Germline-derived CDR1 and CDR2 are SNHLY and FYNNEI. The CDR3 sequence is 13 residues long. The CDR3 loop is CATTGQTFYEQYF. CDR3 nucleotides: TGTGCCACCACGGGACAAACTTTCTACGAGCAGTACTTC.

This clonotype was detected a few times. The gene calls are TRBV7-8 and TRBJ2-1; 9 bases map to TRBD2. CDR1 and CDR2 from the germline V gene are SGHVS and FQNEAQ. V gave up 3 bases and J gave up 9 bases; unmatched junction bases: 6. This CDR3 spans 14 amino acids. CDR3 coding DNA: TGTGCCAGCAGCTTCGTTGGCGGGAGGGTTGAGCAGTTCTTC. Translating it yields CASSFVGGRVEQFF.

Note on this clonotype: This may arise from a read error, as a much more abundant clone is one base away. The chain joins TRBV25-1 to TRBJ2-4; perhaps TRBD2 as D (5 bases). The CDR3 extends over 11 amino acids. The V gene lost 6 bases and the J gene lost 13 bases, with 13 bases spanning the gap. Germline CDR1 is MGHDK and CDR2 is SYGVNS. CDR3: CASRGLSVQYF. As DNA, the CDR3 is TGTGCCAGCAGAGGACTTTCCGTGCAGTACTTC.

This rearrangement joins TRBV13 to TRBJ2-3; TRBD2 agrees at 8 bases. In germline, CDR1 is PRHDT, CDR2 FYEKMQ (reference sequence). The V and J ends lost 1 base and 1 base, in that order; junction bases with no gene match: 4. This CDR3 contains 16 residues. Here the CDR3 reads CASSLAGGARTDTQYF. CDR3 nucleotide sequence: TGTGCCAGCAGCTTAGCGGGAGGGGCGCGCACAGATACGCAGTATTTT.

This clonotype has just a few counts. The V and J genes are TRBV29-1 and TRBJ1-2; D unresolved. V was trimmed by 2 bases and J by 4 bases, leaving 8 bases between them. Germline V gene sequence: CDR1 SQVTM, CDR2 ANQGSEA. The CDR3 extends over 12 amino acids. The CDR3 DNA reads TGCAGCGTTGAAACAGCTCCCTATGGCTACACCTTC. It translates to CSVETAPYGYTF.

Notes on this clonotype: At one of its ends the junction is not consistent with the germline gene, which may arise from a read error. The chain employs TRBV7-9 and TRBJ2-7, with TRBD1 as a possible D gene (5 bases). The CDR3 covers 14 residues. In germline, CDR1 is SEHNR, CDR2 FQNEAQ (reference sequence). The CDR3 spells CSSSLSSGLDEQYF. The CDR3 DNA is TGTTCCAGCAGCTTAAGTTCAGGGTTGGACGAGCAGTACTTC.

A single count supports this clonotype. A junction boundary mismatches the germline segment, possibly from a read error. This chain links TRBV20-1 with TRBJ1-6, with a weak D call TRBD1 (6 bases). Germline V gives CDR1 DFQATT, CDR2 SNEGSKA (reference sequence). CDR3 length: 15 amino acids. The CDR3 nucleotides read TGCAGTGTTGCACTTGGACAGATGAACAATTCACCCCCCCACTTT. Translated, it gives CSVALGQMNNSPPHF.

The CDR3 protein is CASGQMGRADTQYF. The CDR3 region has the DNA TGTGCCAGCGGCCAAATGGGGAGAGCAGATACGCAGTATTTT. The chain carries TRBV7-9 and TRBJ2-3, with TRBD2 as a possible D gene (5 bases). Trimming took off 8 bases at V and 4 bases at J, with 16 bases between the two ends. The length of the CDR3 is 14 residues. Per germline, CDR1 SEHNR and CDR2 FQNEAQ (reference sequence).

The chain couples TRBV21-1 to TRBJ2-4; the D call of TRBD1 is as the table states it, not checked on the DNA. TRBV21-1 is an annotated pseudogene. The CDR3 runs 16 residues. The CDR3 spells CASRGGPTGGKNIQYF. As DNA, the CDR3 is TGTGCCAGCAGGGGCGGCCCGACAGGGGGCAAAAACATTCAGTACTTC.

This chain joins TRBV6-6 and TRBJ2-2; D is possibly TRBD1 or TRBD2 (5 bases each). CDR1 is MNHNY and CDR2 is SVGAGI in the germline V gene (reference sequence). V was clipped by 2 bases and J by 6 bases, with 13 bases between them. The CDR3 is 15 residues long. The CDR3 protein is CASSYEGKLSGELFF. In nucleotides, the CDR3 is TGTGCCAGCAGTTACGAGGGGAAGTTATCCGGGGAGCTGTTTTTT.

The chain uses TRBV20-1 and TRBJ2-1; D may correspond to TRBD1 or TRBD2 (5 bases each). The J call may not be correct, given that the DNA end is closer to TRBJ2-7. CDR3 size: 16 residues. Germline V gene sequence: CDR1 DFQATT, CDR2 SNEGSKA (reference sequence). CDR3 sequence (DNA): TGCAGTGCTAGAGTCCCGGGACCCCTAGCTCTCAATGAGCAGTACTTC. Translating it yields CSARVPGPLALNEQYF.

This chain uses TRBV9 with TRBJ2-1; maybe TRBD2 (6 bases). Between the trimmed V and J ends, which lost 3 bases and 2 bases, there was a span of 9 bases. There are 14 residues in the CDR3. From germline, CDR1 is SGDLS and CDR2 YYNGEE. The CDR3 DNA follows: TGTGCCAGCAGCGGGGACTTACCCTACAATGAGCAGTTCTTC. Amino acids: CASSGDLPYNEQFF. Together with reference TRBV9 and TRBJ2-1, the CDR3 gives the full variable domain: DSGVTQTPKHLITATGQRVTLRCSPRSGDLSVYWYQQSLDQGLQFLIQYYNGEERAKGNILERFSAQQFPDLHSELNLSSLELGDSALYFCASSGDLPYNEQFFGPGTRLTVL.

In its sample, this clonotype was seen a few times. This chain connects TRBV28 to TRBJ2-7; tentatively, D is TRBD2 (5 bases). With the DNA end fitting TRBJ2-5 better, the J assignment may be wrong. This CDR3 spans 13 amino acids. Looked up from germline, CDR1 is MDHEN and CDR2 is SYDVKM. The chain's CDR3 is CASSGSSPETQYF. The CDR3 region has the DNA TGTGCCAGCAGTGGGTCTAGCCCCGAGACCCAGTACTTC.

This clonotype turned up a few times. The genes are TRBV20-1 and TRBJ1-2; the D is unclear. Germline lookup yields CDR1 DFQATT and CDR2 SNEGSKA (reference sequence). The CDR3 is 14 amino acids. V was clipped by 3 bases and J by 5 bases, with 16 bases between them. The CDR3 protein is CSASPPGSLYGYTF. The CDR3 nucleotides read TGCAGTGCTAGCCCCCCGGGGAGTTTATATGGCTACACCTTC.

The CDR3 reads CASSQWGREQYF. CDR3 DNA sequence: TGTGCCAGCAGCCAATGGGGTCGCGAGCAGTACTTC. The chain carries TRBV3-1 and TRBJ2-4; no firm D call. The assigned J gene may be wrong: the sequence end matches TRBJ2-7 better. The CDR3 has 12 residues. Germline loops: CDR1 LGHDT, CDR2 YNNKEL (reference sequence).

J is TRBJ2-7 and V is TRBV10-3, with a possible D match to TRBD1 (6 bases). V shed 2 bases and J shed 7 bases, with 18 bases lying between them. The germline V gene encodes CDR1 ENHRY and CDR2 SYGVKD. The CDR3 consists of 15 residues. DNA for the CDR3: TGTGCCATCAGTGAGCAGGGGAACGGGCTCAATGAGCAGTACTTC. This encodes CAISEQGNGLNEQYF.

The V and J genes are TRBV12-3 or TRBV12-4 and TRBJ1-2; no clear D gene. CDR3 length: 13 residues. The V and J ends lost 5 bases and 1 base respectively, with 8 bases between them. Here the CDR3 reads CASSQNYNYGYTF. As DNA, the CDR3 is TGTGCCAGCAGTCAGAACTATAACTATGGCTACACCTTC.

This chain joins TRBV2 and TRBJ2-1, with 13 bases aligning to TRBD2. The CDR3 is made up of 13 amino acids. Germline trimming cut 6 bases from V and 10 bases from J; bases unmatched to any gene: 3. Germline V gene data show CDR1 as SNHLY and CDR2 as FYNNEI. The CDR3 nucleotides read TGTGCCAGCAGGGTACTAGCGGGGGGGGAGCAGTTCTTC. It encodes CASRVLAGGEQFF.

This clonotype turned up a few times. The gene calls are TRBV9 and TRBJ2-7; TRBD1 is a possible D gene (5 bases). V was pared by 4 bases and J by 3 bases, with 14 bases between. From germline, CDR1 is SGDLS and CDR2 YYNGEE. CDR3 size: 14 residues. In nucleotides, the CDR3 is TGTGCCAGCAGCCTTATGTGGGGCGACTACGAGCAGTACTTC. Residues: CASSLMWGDYEQYF. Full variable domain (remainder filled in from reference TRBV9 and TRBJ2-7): DSGVTQTPKHLITATGQRVTLRCSPRSGDLSVYWYQQSLDQGLQFLIQYYNGEERAKGNILERFSAQQFPDLHSELNLSSLELGDSALYFCASSLMWGDYEQYFGPGTRLTVT.

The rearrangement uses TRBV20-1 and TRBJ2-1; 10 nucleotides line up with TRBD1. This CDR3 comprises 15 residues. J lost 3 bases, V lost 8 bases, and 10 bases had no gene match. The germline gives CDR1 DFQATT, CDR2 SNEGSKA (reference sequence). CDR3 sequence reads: CSTFDRGLDYNEQFF. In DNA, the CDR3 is TGCAGTACCTTCGACAGGGGGCTCGACTACAATGAGCAGTTCTTC.

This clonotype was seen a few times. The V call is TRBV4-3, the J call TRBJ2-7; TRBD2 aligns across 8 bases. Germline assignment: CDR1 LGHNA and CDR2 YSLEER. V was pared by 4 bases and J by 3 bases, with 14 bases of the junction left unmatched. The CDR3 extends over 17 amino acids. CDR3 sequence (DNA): TGCGCCAGCAGCCCCTCCCTTATGGCGGGGGGAGGCTACGAGCAGTACTTC. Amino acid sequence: CASSPSLMAGGGYEQYF.